This is a list of T cell receptor beta chains from one sample in a study of blood T cell repertoires in COVID-19. The data were produced by immunoSEQ multiplex PCR, yet TCRdb's version contains in-frame clones alone and is incomplete. Of 100,000 to 150,000 clones listed, roughly 90% are singletons. Sequences were obtained from peripheral blood. Receptors originate from a man in his forties or fifties with acute or convalescent COVID-19. Both conserved end residues are trimmed from each CDR3. Fields, in order: CDR3 protein, V gene, D gene. A D gene is named only where the DNA matches it firmly.

ASSQDLNGIPEAF	TRBV3-1/TRBV3-2	-
ASSIEFPVNQPQH	TRBV19	-
ASSFGLAGPSYEQY	TRBV5-6	TRBD2
ASSLQAGGATEAF	TRBV19	-
ASIGTGGEKLF	TRBV6-6	TRBD1
AWRVRGLAGLGEQF	TRBV30	TRBD2
ASSSGTGSEQPQH	TRBV2	TRBD1
ASRTTSERTYEQY	TRBV27	TRBD2
ASSAGLASSYEQY	TRBV2	TRBD2
ASSPRAGVAGELF	TRBV18	-
ATSEGTSGYQETQY	TRBV24-1	TRBD2
ASSPGGGGTEAF	TRBV6-5	-
ASKSSGTQETQY	TRBV5-4	TRBD2
ASSLGTGVYQPQH	TRBV6-2/TRBV6-3	TRBD1
ASSQDWWEGRETQY	TRBV4-1	TRBD2
SASLPGAGQPQH	TRBV20-1	-
ASSKIAGGRDEQF	TRBV6-5	TRBD2